The clone carrying this TCR beta chain was seen only a few times. The record originates from a study of OX40 agonist ivuxolimab in advanced cancers. Assay used: immunoSEQ multiplex PCR; TCRdb lists only in-frame clones, some missing. This repertoire shows 20,000 to 25,000 clones, about 93% found once; its top ten account for around 60%. The germline gives CDR1 MNHNY, CDR2 SVGAGI (reference sequence). Trimming cost V 5 bases and J 5 bases; bases outside gene matches: 2. The CDR3 is made up of 13 amino acids. The sample in question was CD4+ or CD8+ T cells sorted from blood, obtained in a trial of the OX40 agonist ivuxolimab. The sequence came from an adult with an advanced solid tumor such as melanoma, head and neck, liver or kidney cancer. The rearrangement uses TRBV6-6 and TRBJ1-1; 10 bases map to TRBD1. CDR3: CASSPGQGTEAFF. CDR3 in DNA: TGTGCCAGCAGTCCGGGACAGGGGACTGAAGCTTTCTTT.